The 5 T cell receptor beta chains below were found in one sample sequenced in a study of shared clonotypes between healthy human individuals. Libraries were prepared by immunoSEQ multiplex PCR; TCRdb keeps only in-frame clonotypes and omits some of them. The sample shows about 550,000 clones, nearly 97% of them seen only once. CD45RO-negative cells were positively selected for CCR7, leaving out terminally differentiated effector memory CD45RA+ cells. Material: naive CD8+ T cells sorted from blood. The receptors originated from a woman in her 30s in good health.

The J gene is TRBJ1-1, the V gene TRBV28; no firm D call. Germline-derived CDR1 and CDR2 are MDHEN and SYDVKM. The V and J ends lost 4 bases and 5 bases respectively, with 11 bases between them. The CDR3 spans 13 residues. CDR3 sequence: CASSSVRRTEAFF. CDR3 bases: TGTGCCAGCAGTTCCGTGAGGAGGACTGAAGCTTTCTTT.

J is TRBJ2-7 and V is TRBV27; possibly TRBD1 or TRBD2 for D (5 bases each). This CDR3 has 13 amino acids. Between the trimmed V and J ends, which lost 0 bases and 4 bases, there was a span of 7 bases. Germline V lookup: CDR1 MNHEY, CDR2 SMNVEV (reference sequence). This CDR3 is CASSLSWGYEQYF. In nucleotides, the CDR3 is TGTGCCAGCAGTTTATCGTGGGGGTACGAGCAGTACTTC.

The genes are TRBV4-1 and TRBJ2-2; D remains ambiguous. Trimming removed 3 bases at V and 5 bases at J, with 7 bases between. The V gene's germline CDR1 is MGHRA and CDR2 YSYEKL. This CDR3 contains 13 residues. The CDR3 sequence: CASSHKRTGELFF. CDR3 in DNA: TGCGCCAGCAGCCATAAGAGGACCGGGGAGCTGTTTTTT.

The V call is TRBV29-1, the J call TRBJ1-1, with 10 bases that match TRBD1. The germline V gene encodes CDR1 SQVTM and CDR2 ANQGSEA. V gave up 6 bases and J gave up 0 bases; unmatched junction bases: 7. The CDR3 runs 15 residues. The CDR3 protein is CSVPRDRGLNTEAFF. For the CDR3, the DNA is TGCAGCGTCCCCCGGGACAGGGGCTTGAACACTGAAGCTTTCTTT.

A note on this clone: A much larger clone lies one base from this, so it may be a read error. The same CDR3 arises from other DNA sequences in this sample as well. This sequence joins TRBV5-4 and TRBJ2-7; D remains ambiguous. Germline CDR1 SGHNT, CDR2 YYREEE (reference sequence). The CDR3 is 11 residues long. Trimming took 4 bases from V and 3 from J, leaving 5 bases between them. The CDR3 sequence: CASSSDYEQYF. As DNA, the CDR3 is TGTGCCAGCAGCAGCGACTACGAGCAGTACTTC.